This note documents a single TCR beta chain sequence. Sequenced by immunoSEQ multiplex PCR; TCRdb stores in-frame clones only, minus some. The table records about 190,000 clones, roughly 80% of them present only once. Allocation to cohorts depended on clinical history reported by the participants. The data belong to a study of blood T cell repertoires in COVID-19. Study-level background: COVID-19 samples collected from the United States, Italy and Spain covered acute and convalescent phases. The cDNA or gDNA used as material had been derived from T cells, B-cell-depleted T cells, or PBMCs.

Germline loops: CDR1 SGHTA, CDR2 FQGNSA. The CDR3 has 18 amino acids. V lost 4 bases and J lost 1, with 21 bases in between. The sample consisted of PBMCs or T cells enriched from blood (not recorded which). This TCR was sampled from a woman aged 25 to 39 who had recovered from COVID-19. The chain is built from TRBV7-2 and TRBJ2-3, with D maybe TRBD2 (6 bases). This CDR3 reads CASSSNQGLGIRTDTQYF. CDR3 bases: TGTGCCAGCAGCTCCAACCAGGGACTCGGGATCCGCACAGATACGCAGTATTTT.